One sample yielded the 5 T cell receptor beta chains listed below, sequenced in a study of T-cell reconstitution after alpha-beta-depleted transplantation in children. Unique molecular identifiers featured in how the TCRbeta library was prepared. TCRdb re-called the PCR reads with MiXCR, one entry per CDR3 protein. The data show about 78,000 distinct CDR3 sequences, with roughly 14% seen just once and less than 35% held by the top ten. The input for sequencing was PBMCs, mostly from graft donor cells, taken 180 days after TCRalphabeta/CD19-depleted stem cell transplant. The source is a male patient aged 2-10 years who had a stem cell transplant for acute lymphoblastic leukemia, so the T cells may come from the graft donor.

This clonotype was observed a few times. CDR3 in DNA: TGTGCCAGCAGCCTCTATTTGGCCCTTGAGCAGTTCTTC. The encoded protein is CASSLYLALEQFF. The chain combines TRBV5-6 with TRBJ2-1; unclear D gene. Germline-derived CDR1 and CDR2 are SGHDT and YYEEEE. V was cut by 4 bases and J by 9 bases, with 14 bases left in between. The CDR3 runs 13 residues.

The chain carries TRBV7-9 and TRBJ2-1; TRBD1 is a possible D gene (6 bases). This CDR3 contains 16 residues. Per germline, CDR1 SEHNR and CDR2 FQNEAQ (reference sequence). Deletions cut 10 bases from V and 1 base from J, with 20 bases between. CDR3 residues: CATKGGPLTSYNEQFF. The CDR3 DNA reads TGTGCCACCAAAGGGGGACCGTTGACTTCCTACAATGAGCAGTTCTTC.

On this clonotype: A much larger clone differs from this one at a single base, so this may be a read error. The CDR3 DNA sequence: TGTGCCAGCAGCGCCCGGCGTGGGTGGGACAGGGGGGATAACTATGGCCACACCTTC. It is translated as CASSARRGWDRGDNYGHTF. The rearrangement uses TRBV9 and TRBJ1-2; 11 bases map to TRBD1. Germline values: CDR1 SGDLS, CDR2 YYNGEE. The CDR3 covers 19 residues. Drawing the rest from reference TRBV9 and TRBJ1-2, the complete variable domain is DSGVTQTPKHLITATGQRVTLRCSPRSGDLSVYWYQQSLDQGLQFLIQYYNGEERAKGNILERFSAQQFPDLHSELNLSSLELGDSALYFCASSARRGWDRGDNYGHTFGSGTRLTVV.

This clonotype was observed many times. The chain links TRBV7-2 to TRBJ2-3; D is perhaps TRBD2 (7 bases). Germline CDR1 is SGHTA and CDR2 is FQGNSA. The CDR3 length is 15 residues. V was pared by 3 bases and J by 1 base, with 11 bases between. For the CDR3, the DNA is TGTGCCAGCAGCTTGGGGGGGGCCGGCACAGATACGCAGTATTTT. Translation: CASSLGGAGTDTQYF.

This clonotype was seen a few times. The chain is built from TRBV20-1 and TRBJ2-3, with 9 nucleotides matching TRBD2. Germline V gene data show CDR1 as DFQATT and CDR2 as SNEGSKA (reference sequence). With 6 bases clipped from V and 2 bases from J, the junction kept 15 bases outside the gene matches. The CDR3 contains 17 residues. The CDR3 is CSAPGLASLGNTDTQYF. The CDR3 DNA follows: TGCAGTGCCCCGGGACTAGCCTCACTGGGAAACACAGATACGCAGTATTTT.